The 6 T cell receptor beta chains listed next were all sequenced from one sample in a study of cytomegalovirus exposure and HLA in healthy donors. PCR was performed using 60 Vbeta and 13 Jbeta primers. TCRdb keeps only in-frame clones here, not all; method: immunoSEQ multiplex PCR. The sample holds over 80,000 clones, over 75% seen once. Sequencing was carried out using PBMCs. These TCRs come from a man aged 50-60 years in good health and CMV-seronegative.

The V gene is TRBV21-1, the J gene TRBJ2-7; the DNA was not compared with TRBD1, the D call given in the table. TRBV21-1 is listed as a pseudogene. The CDR3 is 15 amino acids. In nucleotides, the CDR3 is TGTGCCAGCAGCAACGGTAAGGACAGGGGGTACGAGCAGTACTTC. Its protein is CASSNGKDRGYEQYF.

The chain uses TRBV6-5 and TRBJ1-3, with D tentatively TRBD1 (5 bases). Germline CDR1 MNHEY, CDR2 SVGAGI. The CDR3 runs 14 residues. The germline V and J ends were trimmed by 6 bases and 3 bases, with 12 bases remaining between them. The CDR3 here is CASRPGRGGNTIYF. CDR3 sequence (DNA): TGTGCCAGCAGGCCAGGGCGGGGTGGAAACACCATATATTTT.

CDR3 protein: CASSDSGLGGNEQFF. In nucleotides, the CDR3 is TGTGCCAGCAGTGACTCGGGACTAGGGGGCAATGAGCAGTTCTTC. The rearrangement uses TRBV6-4 and TRBJ2-1; 8 bases are shared with TRBD2. Germline CDR1 MRHNA, CDR2 SNTAGT. CDR3 length: 15 amino acids. Germline trimming cut 0 bases from V and 6 bases from J; bases unmatched to any gene: 4.

The chain is built from TRBV14 and TRBJ2-1; 7 bases are shared with TRBD2. Germline V gives CDR1 SGHDN, CDR2 FVKESK. CDR3 length equals 16 residues. V shed 3 bases, J shed 1 base, and the junction held 6 bases outside the gene matches. As DNA, the CDR3 is TGTGCCAGCAGCCATTTAGGAGCGGGATCCTACAATGAGCAGTTCTTC. Translation: CASSHLGAGSYNEQFF.

The CDR3 DNA reads as TGCAGCGTCGCAAGCGGACAGGGAAGTTCACCCCTCCACTTT. Translated: CSVASGQGSSPLHF. The chain uses TRBV29-1 and TRBJ1-6; 8 bases fit TRBD1. The CDR3 has 14 amino acids. Trimming took 6 bases from V and 9 from J; bases not matched to a gene: 10. Germline V gene lookup returns CDR1 SQVTM and CDR2 ANQGSEA.

The chain has TRBV2 and TRBJ1-4, with 8 positions matching TRBD1. CDR1 is SNHLY and CDR2 is FYNNEI in the germline V gene. CDR3 length: 15 amino acids. V shed 4 bases, J shed 5 bases, and the junction held 6 bases outside the gene matches. CDR3 sequence reads: CASSGQGATNEKLFF. As DNA, the CDR3 is TGTGCCAGCAGTGGCCAGGGGGCGACGAATGAAAAACTGTTTTTT.